What follows are 9 T cell receptor beta chains derived from one specimen sequenced in a study of healthy donors' naive CD4 and CD8 T cells (dated by TCRdb to 2013 to 2016). TCRdb names 454 GS FLX Titanium as the instrument used. A previously published linear amplification protocol was used to build the TCR libraries, starting from roughly 500 ng of total RNA. TCRdb reprocessing: public reads trimmed at Q25 with fastp, clones called with MiXCR, in-frame beta chains kept. CDR3 protein duplicates are merged, each entry listing the most common genes and DNA. This sample lists some 190,000 distinct CDR3 sequences; 65% to 80% were detected once. 2% to 2.5% of the sample lies in the top ten. Source material: naive CD4+ and CD8+ T cells sorted from blood, pooled from several donors. The cell subset or site label for this specimen denotes: FACS-sorted naive CD4+ (CD45RO-CD45RA+) and naive CD8+ (CD45RA+CD27bright) T cells. These TCRs come from a pool of human donors in good health; the sample pools cells from several healthy donors.

The chain joins TRBV27 to TRBJ2-5; D is perhaps TRBD1 (6 bases). Per germline, CDR1 MNHEY and CDR2 SMNVEV (reference sequence). CDR3 length: 15 amino acids. V was pared by 2 bases and J by 2 bases, with 12 bases between. The CDR3 sequence is CASSLQGTPQETQYF. CDR3 nucleotide sequence: TGTGCCAGCAGTTTACAGGGGACACCTCAAGAGACCCAGTACTTC.

CDR3 sequence: CASSFGGELYGYTF. The CDR3 DNA sequence: TGTGCCAGCAGTTTTGGAGGAGAGCTCTATGGCTACACCTTC. V gene TRBV5-4 combines with J gene TRBJ1-2; D not resolved. Looked up from germline, CDR1 is SGHNT and CDR2 is YYREEE (reference sequence). The CDR3 loop spans 14 amino acids. V was pared by 5 bases and J by 4 bases, with 15 bases between. Supplemented by reference TRBV5-4 and TRBJ1-2, the full variable domain reads ETGVTQSPTHLIKTRGQQVTLRCSSQSGHNTVSWYQQALGQGPQFIFQYYREEENGRGNFPPRFSGLQFPNYSSELNVNALELDDSALYLCASSFGGELYGYTFGSGTRLTVV.

CDR3 amino acids: CSGIRNTEAFF. CDR3 nucleotides: TGCAGCGGTATCAGGAACACTGAAGCTTTCTTT. The chain has TRBV29-1 and TRBJ1-1; D is ambiguous. Germline-derived CDR1 and CDR2 are SQVTM and ANQGSEA. The CDR3 length is 11 residues. Trimming pared 7 bases from V and 1 base from J, leaving 7 bases between.

This clonotype was recorded only once. The DNA of the CDR3 is TGTGCCAGCAGTTTCACCGGACAGGGCAATGAGCAGTTCTTC. Its protein is CASSFTGQGNEQFF. The chain joins TRBV6-5 to TRBJ2-1, with 8 positions matching TRBD1. V lost 4 bases and J lost 6; bases outside the gene matches: 5. From germline, CDR1 is MNHEY and CDR2 SVGAGI. The CDR3 runs to 14 residues.

As regards this clonotype: Since no conserved phenylalanine or tryptophan closes the CDR3, a read error is the likely cause. The J gene is TRBJ1-5, the V gene TRBV6-2 or TRBV6-3; D uncertain. The germline gives CDR1 MNHEY, CDR2 SVGEGT. This CDR3 is 13 amino acids long. V was shortened by 2 bases and J by 0 bases, with 2 bases between the two germline ends. CDR3 in amino acids: CASSYGSNQPQHL. CDR3 nucleotide sequence: TGTGCCAGCAGTTACGGTAGCAATCAGCCCCAGCATCTT.

The chain links TRBV20-1 to TRBJ1-5; TRBD1 is a possible D gene (6 bases). Trimming pared 4 bases from V and 2 bases from J, leaving 6 bases between. The CDR3 length is 12 residues. Germline V gene sequence: CDR1 DFQATT, CDR2 SNEGSKA (reference sequence). The CDR3 bases are TGCAGTGCTAACAGGGGCAATCAGCCCCAGCATTTT. It yields the protein CSANRGNQPQHF.

V and J are TRBV19 and TRBJ2-1; the match to TRBD2 covers 8 bases. The CDR3 has 14 amino acids. V was pared by 2 bases and J by 7 bases, with 4 bases of the junction left unmatched. The V gene's germline CDR1 is LNHDA and CDR2 SQIVND (reference sequence). CDR3 amino acids: CASSIREGRNEQFF. CDR3 DNA: TGTGCCAGTAGTATACGGGAGGGCCGAAATGAGCAGTTCTTC. Based on the CDR3 plus reference TRBV19 and TRBJ2-1, the full variable domain is DGGITQSPKYLFRKEGQNVTLSCEQNLNHDAMYWYRQDPGQGLRLIYYSQIVNDFQKGDIAEGYSVSREKKESFPLTVTSAQKNPTAFYLCASSIREGRNEQFFGPGTRLTVL.

V gene TRBV27 combines with J gene TRBJ1-1, with a tentative D call TRBD1 (5 bases). The V gene's germline CDR1 is MNHEY and CDR2 SMNVEV (reference sequence). The CDR3 is made up of 14 amino acids. V lost 5 bases and J lost 8, with 18 bases in between. The CDR3 here is CASSPAFGRAEAFF. Here the CDR3 DNA reads TGTGCCAGCAGTCCCGCTTTCGGCAGGGCGGAAGCTTTCTTT.

The chain has TRBV29-1 and TRBJ1-5, with D perhaps TRBD1 (6 bases). The germline V and J ends were trimmed by 7 bases and 2 bases, with 9 bases remaining between them. This CDR3 spans 12 amino acids. The germline V gene has CDR1 SQVTM and CDR2 ANQGSEA. The CDR3, as DNA: TGCAGCGCTCGACAGGGCAATCAGCCCCAGCATTTT. Its translation: CSARQGNQPQHF.